The text below deals with one T cell receptor (beta chain). This sample was taken from a study of blood T cell repertoires in COVID-19. The CDR3 is 17 residues long. CDR1 and CDR2 (germline): SGHTS, YDEGEE. V shed 2 bases, J shed 2 bases, and the junction held 9 bases outside the gene matches. Clones were read by immunoSEQ multiplex PCR, and TCRdb kept only the in-frame ones, dropping some. Of 91,000 or so clones listed, more than 75% are singletons. This TCR came from a man aged 45 to 65 with active or convalescent COVID-19. The genes are TRBV5-8 and TRBJ2-5, with 10 bases fitting TRBD2. Sequencing was performed on peripheral blood. This chain's CDR3 is CASSFILAGGPQETQYF. The CDR3 nucleotides are TGTGCCAGCAGCTTTATTTTAGCGGGGGGCCCACAAGAGACCCAGTACTTC.